Below, 14 T cell receptor beta chains from the same sample are listed, as sequenced in a study of vaccination and CD4 T cells after COVID-19. The study sequenced cultured CD4+ T cell DNA using the Oncomine TCR Beta short-read assay. Cultured CD4+ T cells were the source of extracted genomic DNA. One entry per CDR3 protein, called by TCRdb with MiXCR from the PCR reads. The top ten hold approximately 23% of the sample, which has some 10,000 distinct CDR3 sequences, under 35% seen once. Their specific antigens are unknown. Regarding treatment: roughly 11-day PBMC culture with coronavirus spike peptide pools or control peptides (ViraFEST assay). According to the study, CD4+ T cells from the unexposed donor were gathered ahead of the COVID-19 pandemic (2011-2018). The sample was CD4+ T cells from blood, cultured in vitro. These receptors came from a human donor in good health.

The rearrangement links TRBV5-4 to TRBJ2-1, with TRBD2 matching over 9 bases. This CDR3 contains 15 residues. Germline CDR1 reads SGHNT; CDR2 reads YYREEE (reference sequence). V was pared by 0 bases and J by 6 bases, with 4 bases of the junction left unmatched. In nucleotides, the CDR3 is TGTGCCAGCAGCTTGGAACTAGCGGGTCTCAATGAGCAGTTCTTC. This sequence encodes CASSLELAGLNEQFF.

This clonotype has just a few counts. This chain connects TRBV7-2 to TRBJ1-3, with unresolved D. The germline V gene has CDR1 SGHTA and CDR2 FQGNSA. CDR3 size: 14 residues. V was trimmed by 6 bases and J by 4 bases, leaving 13 bases between them. Here the CDR3 DNA reads TGTGCCAGCAGTCTTGGAATGAACGGAAACACCATATATTTT. Translation: CASSLGMNGNTIYF.

This clonotype turned up a few times. This sequence joins TRBV27 and TRBJ2-6, with no clear D. This CDR3 contains 15 residues. Trimming left V 7 bases short and J 0 bases short, with 10 bases between. Germline V gene sequence: CDR1 MNHEY, CDR2 SMNVEV (reference sequence). CDR3 nucleotides: TGTGCCAGCACCCTAGACAACTCTGGGGCCAACGTCCTGACTTTC. Its translation is CASTLDNSGANVLTF.

The V and J genes are TRBV6-2 or TRBV6-3 and TRBJ2-1; possible D gene TRBD1, 5 bases. The CDR3 consists of 16 residues. Trimming removed 4 bases from V and 0 bases from J, with 13 bases in between. Germline lookup yields CDR1 MNHEY and CDR2 SVGEGT. The CDR3 nucleotides are TGTGCCAGCAGTTTACAGGAGCTGCACTCCTACAATGAGCAGTTCTTC. Amino acid sequence: CASSLQELHSYNEQFF.

The rearrangement uses TRBV19 and TRBJ2-2, with TRBD2 matching 15 bases. The CDR3 sequence is 18 residues long. Germline loops: CDR1 LNHDA, CDR2 SQIVND (reference sequence). V lost 4 bases and J lost 3; bases outside the gene matches: 6. CDR3 nucleotides: TGTGCCAGTAGTAGAGGACTAGCGGGAGGGAAAGACACCGGGGAGCTGTTTTTT. Translation gives CASSRGLAGGKDTGELFF.

The chain has TRBV7-3 and TRBJ1-1; D unresolved. Germline loops: CDR1 SGHTA, CDR2 FQGTGA. The CDR3 runs to 14 residues. The germline V and J ends were trimmed by 2 bases and 6 bases, with 13 bases remaining between them. The CDR3 protein is CASSLEGSRSEAFF. As DNA, the CDR3 is TGTGCCAGCAGCTTAGAGGGTTCCAGGTCTGAAGCTTTCTTT.

CDR3 bases: TGCGCCAGCAGCTACGGGACTAGTGACGAGCAGTTCTTC. Translated, it gives CASSYGTSDEQFF. The chain links TRBV5-1 to TRBJ2-1; TRBD2 aligns across 8 bases. Germline CDR1 SGHRS, CDR2 YFSETQ. This CDR3 has 13 residues. Losses at the gene ends were 3 bases for V and 10 bases for J; bases not matched to a gene: 6.

The chain has TRBV27 and TRBJ1-1, with a tentative D call TRBD1 (6 bases). The CDR3 covers 13 residues. V gave up 3 bases and J gave up 5 bases, with 10 bases separating them. Germline CDR1 reads MNHEY; CDR2 reads SMNVEV (reference sequence). DNA of the CDR3: TGTGCCAGCAGTTTTAGGAGGGGGACTGAAGCTTTCTTT. Translation: CASSFRRGTEAFF.

This clonotype was detected only a few times. The chain links TRBV30 to TRBJ2-3; 10 nucleotides match TRBD2. Looked up from germline, CDR1 is GTSNPN and CDR2 is SVGIG (reference sequence). CDR3 length equals 13 residues. Germline trimming cut 8 bases from V and 4 bases from J; bases unmatched to any gene: 6. The CDR3: CAHGLAGADTQYF. Written as DNA, the CDR3 is TGTGCCCACGGGCTAGCGGGAGCAGATACGCAGTATTTT.

The V and J genes are TRBV6-1 and TRBJ2-2; 8 bases agree with TRBD2. Germline V CDR1 and CDR2: MNHNS, SASEGT. The CDR3 is 16 amino acids. V lost 6 bases to trimming and J lost 5 bases; unmatched junction nucleotides: 11. The CDR3 reads CASSLQAGAATGELFF. The CDR3 region has the DNA TGTGCCAGCAGCCTTCAAGCGGGAGCGGCGACCGGGGAGCTGTTTTTT.

V usage is TRBV5-8 and J usage is TRBJ1-4; D not certain. CDR3 length equals 15 residues. Germline CDR1 is SGHTS and CDR2 is YDEGEE. The V gene lost 5 bases and the J gene lost 7 bases, with 18 bases spanning the gap. The CDR3 reads CASSRTPEGFEKLFF. The CDR3 DNA sequence: TGTGCCAGCAGTAGGACCCCAGAGGGATTTGAAAAACTGTTTTTT.

This clonotype qualifies as medium-sized (0.01 to 0.1%). The rearrangement joins TRBV4-1 to TRBJ2-3, with TRBD2 as a possible D gene (6 bases). Germline V CDR1 and CDR2: MGHRA, YSYEKL. With 1 base removed from V and 0 bases from J, the gap between germline ends came to 17 bases. This CDR3 has 18 residues. CDR3 sequence (DNA): TGCGCCAGCAGCCAAGTACGGGGGACTGCTACTAGCACAGATACGCAGTATTTT. Encoded protein: CASSQVRGTATSTDTQYF.

The V gene is TRBV6-1, the J gene TRBJ1-5; no reliable D call. Germline V gene lookup returns CDR1 MNHNS and CDR2 SASEGT. Trimming left V 6 bases short and J 4 bases short, with 10 bases between. This CDR3 contains 13 residues. For the CDR3, the DNA is TGTGCCAGCAGCTCAGACTCGAATCAGCCCCAGCATTTT. Translating gives CASSSDSNQPQHF.

This clonotype has only a few counts. The chain is built from TRBV20-1 and TRBJ2-3; 10 bases are a match to TRBD2. V was clipped by 1 base and J by 1 base; unmatched bases: 5. Per germline, CDR1 DFQATT and CDR2 SNEGSKA (reference sequence). The CDR3 length is 16 residues. Here the CDR3 DNA reads TGCAGTGCTAGAGCGAGACTAGCGGGCCGCACAGATACGCAGTATTTT. It encodes CSARARLAGRTDTQYF.